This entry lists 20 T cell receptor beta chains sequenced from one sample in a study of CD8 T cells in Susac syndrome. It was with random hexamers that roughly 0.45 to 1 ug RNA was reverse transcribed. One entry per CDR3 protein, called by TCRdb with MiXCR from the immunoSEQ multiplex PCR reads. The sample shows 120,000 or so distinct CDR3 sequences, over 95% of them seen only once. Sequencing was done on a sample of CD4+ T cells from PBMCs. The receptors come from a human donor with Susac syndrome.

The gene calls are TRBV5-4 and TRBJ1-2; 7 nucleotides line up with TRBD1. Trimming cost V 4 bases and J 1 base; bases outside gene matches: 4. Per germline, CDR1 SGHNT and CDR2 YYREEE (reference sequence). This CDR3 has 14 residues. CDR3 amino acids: CASSGRDSNYGYTF. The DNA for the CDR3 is TGTGCCAGCAGCGGCCGGGACAGTAACTATGGCTACACCTTC.

The CDR3: CASSLGGGLGQPQHF. CDR3 DNA: TGTGCCAGCAGTTTAGGGGGGGGTCTGGGGCAGCCCCAGCATTTT. V usage is TRBV12-3 or TRBV12-4 and J usage is TRBJ1-5, with D possibly being TRBD1 (5 bases). This CDR3 has 15 residues. With 1 base removed from V and 7 bases from J, the gap between germline ends came to 14 bases.

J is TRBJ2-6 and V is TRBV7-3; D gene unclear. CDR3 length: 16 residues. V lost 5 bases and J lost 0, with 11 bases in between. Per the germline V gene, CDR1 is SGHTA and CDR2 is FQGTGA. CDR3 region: CASSERHSSGANVLTF. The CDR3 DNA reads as TGTGCCAGCAGCGAACGACACAGCTCTGGGGCCAACGTCCTGACTTTC.

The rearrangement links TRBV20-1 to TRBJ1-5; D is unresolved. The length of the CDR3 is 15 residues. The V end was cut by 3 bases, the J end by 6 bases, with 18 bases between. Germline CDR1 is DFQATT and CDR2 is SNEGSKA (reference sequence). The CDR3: CSARISGVSRQPQHF. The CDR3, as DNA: TGCAGTGCTAGGATCAGTGGGGTAAGCCGTCAGCCCCAGCATTTT.

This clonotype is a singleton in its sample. DNA of the CDR3: TGCAGTGCTTTTCGGGAGGGCCGAGAGTTCTTC. Protein: CSAFREGREFF. The chain joins TRBV20-1 to TRBJ2-1; 8 nucleotides agree with TRBD2. CDR1 and CDR2 from the germline V gene are DFQATT and SNEGSKA (reference sequence). The CDR3 length is 11 residues. Unmatched junction bases numbered 8, after V lost 5 bases and J lost 14 bases.

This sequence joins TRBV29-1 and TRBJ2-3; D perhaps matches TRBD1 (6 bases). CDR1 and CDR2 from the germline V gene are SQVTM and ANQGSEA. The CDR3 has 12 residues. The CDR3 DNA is TGCAGTCTTAGCAGGGGAAGAGATACGCAGTATTTT. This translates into CSLSRGRDTQYF.

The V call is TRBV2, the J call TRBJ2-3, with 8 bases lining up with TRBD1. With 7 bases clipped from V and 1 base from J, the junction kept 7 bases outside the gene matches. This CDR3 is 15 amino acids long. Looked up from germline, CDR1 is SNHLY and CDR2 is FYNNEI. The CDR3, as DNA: TGTGCCAGCATGGGGAAGGACAGGGGCACAGATACGCAGTATTTT. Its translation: CASMGKDRGTDTQYF.

The CDR3 DNA reads as TGCAGCGCCTCCCTGGATTCGACTACTAGCCAGGGGTTCTTC. Translating gives CSASLDSTTSQGFF. The V and J genes are TRBV29-1 and TRBJ2-1, with a weak D call TRBD2 (6 bases). From germline, CDR1 is SQVTM and CDR2 ANQGSEA. CDR3 length: 14 amino acids. V lost 7 bases, J lost 15 bases, and 28 bases lay in between.

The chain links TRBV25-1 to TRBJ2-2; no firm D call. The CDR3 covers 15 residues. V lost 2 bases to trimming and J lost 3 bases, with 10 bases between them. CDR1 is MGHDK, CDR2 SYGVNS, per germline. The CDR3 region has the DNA TGTGCCAGCAGTGAACGACTCGATTACACCGGGGAGCTGTTTTTT. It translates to CASSERLDYTGELFF.

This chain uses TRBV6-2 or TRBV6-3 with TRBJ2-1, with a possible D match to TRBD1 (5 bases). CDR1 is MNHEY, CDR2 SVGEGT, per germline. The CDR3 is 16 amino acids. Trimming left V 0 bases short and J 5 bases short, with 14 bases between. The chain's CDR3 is CASSYSKGRVNNEQFF. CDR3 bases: TGTGCCAGCAGTTACTCGAAGGGCAGGGTAAACAATGAGCAGTTCTTC.

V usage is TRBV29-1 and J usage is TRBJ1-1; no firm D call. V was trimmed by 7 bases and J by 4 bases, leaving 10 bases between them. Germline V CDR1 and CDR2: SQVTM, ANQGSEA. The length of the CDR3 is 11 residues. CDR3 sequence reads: CSADIRTEAFF. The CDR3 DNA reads TGCAGCGCTGACATTCGCACTGAAGCTTTCTTT.

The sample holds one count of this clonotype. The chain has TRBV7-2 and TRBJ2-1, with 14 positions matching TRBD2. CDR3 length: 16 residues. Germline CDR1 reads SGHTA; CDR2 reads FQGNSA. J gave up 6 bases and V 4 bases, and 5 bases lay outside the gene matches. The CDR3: CASSYFGTSGSNEQFF. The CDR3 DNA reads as TGTGCCAGCAGCTATTTCGGGACTAGCGGGAGCAATGAGCAGTTCTTC.

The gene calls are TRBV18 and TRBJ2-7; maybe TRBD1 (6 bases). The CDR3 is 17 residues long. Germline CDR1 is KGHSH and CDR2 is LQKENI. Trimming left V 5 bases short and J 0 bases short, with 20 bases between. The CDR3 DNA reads TGTGCCAGCTCAATACAGGGAACTACTGCTAGCTCCTACGAGCAGTACTTC. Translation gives CASSIQGTTASSYEQYF.

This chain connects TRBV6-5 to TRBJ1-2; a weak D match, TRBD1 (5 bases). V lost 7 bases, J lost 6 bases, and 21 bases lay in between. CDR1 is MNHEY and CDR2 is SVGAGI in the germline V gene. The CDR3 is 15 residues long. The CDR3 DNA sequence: TGTGCCAGCACCTCACTAGAGGGACGGGGAGATGGCTACACCTTC. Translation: CASTSLEGRGDGYTF.

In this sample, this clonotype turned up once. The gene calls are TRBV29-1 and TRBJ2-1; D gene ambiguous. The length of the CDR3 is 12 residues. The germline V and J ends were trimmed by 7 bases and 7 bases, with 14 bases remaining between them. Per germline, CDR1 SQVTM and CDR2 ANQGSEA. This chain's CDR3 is CSAEGRPNEQFF. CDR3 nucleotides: TGCAGCGCCGAAGGGCGCCCAAATGAGCAGTTCTTC.

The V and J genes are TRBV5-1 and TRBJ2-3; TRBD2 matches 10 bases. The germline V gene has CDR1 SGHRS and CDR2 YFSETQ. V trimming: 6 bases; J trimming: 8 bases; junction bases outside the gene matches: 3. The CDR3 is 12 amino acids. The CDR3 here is CASTGLASTQYF. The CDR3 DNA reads TGCGCCAGCACGGGACTAGCGTCTACGCAGTATTTT. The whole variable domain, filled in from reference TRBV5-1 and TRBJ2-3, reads KAGVTQTPRYLIKTRGQQVTLSCSPISGHRSVSWYQQTPGQGLQFLFEYFSETQRNKGNFPGRFSGRQFSNSRSEMNVSTLELGDSALYLCASTGLASTQYFGPGTRLTVL.

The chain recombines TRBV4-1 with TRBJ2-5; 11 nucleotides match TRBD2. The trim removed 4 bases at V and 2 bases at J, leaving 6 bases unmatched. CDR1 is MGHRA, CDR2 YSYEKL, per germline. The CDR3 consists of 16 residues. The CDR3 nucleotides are TGCGCCAGCAGCCGCGGGACTAGCGGAATTCAAGAGACCCAGTACTTC. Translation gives CASSRGTSGIQETQYF.

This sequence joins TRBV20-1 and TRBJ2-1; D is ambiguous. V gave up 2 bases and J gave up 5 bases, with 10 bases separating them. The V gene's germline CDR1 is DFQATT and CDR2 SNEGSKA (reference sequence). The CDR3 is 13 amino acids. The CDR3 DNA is TGCAGTGCTAGAACAATATGGGACAATGAGCAGTTCTTC. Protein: CSARTIWDNEQFF.

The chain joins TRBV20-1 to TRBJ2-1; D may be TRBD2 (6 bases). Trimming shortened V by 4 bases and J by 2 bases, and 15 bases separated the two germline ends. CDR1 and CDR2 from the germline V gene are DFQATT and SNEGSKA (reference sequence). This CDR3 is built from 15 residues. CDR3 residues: CSAIIGERAYNEQFF. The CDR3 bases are TGCAGTGCTATAATAGGAGAGCGGGCCTACAATGAGCAGTTCTTC.

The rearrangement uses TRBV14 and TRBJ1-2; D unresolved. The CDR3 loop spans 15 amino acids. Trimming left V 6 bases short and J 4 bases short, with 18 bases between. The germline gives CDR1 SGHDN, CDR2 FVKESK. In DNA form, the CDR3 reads TGTGCCAGCAGTGCCGGGCTTCGGGAGGGCTATGGCTACACCTTC. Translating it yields CASSAGLREGYGYTF.